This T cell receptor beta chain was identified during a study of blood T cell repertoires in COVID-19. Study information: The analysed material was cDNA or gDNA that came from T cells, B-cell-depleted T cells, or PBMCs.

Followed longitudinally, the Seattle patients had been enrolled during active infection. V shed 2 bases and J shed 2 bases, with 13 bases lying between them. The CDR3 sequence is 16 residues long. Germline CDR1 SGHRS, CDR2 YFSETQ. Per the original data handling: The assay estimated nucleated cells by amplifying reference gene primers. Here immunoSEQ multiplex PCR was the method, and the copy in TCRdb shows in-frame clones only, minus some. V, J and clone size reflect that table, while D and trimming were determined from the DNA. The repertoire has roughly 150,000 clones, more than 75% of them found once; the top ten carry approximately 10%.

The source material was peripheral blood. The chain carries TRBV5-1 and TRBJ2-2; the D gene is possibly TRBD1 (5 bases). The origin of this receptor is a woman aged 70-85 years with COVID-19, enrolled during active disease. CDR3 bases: TGCGCCAGCAGCTTTGAAGGGGTTGGAAACACCGGGGAGCTGTTTTTT. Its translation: CASSFEGVGNTGELFF.